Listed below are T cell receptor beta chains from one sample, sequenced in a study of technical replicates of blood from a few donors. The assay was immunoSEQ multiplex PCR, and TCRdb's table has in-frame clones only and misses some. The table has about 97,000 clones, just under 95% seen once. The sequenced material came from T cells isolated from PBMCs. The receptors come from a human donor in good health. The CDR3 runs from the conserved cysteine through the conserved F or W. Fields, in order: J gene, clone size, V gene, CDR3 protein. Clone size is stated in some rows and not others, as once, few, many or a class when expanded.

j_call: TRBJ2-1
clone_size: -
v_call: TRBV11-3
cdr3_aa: CASSLDLQGYNEQFF

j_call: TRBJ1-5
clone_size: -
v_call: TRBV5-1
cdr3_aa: CASSFETEYSNQPQHF

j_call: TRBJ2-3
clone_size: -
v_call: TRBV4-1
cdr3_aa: CASSPGQATDTQYF

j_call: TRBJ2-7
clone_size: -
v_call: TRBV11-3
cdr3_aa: CASSSVFDPSAGPSYEQYF

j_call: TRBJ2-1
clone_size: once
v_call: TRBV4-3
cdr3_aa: CASSQDLRYNEQFF

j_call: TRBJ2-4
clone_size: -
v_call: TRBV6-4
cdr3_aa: CASSDPRGYF

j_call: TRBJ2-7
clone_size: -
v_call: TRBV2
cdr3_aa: CASHIGQGIFPRDYEQYF

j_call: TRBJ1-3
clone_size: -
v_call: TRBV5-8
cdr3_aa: CASSAVGSGNTIYF

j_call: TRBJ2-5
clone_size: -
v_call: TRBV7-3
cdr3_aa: CASSSSGTVGETQYF

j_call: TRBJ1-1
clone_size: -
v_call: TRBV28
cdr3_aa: CASSLSRDRGTEAFF

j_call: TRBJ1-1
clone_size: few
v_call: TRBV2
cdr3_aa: CASSEQWNTEAFF

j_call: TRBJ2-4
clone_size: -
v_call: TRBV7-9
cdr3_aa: CASSLASGPVDIQYF

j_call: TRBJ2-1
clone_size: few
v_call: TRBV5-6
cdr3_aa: CASSLGGDNEQFF

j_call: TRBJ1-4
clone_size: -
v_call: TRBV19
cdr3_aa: CASSFNGQANEKLFF

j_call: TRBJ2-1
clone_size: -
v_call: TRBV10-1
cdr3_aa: CASSEWRGEQFF

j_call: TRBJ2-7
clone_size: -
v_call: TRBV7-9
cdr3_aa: CASSPRGGLYEQYF

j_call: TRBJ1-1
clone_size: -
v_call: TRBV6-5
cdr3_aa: CASSYSRQGNTEAFF

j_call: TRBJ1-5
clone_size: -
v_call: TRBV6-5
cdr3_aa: CASSLGQTNQPQHF

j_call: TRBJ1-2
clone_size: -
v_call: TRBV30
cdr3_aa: CAWSRGNSDGYTF

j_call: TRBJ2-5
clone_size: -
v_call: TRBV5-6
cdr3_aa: CASSRPAGRETQYF

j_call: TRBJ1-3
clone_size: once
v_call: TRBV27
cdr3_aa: CASSSPHRDSDF

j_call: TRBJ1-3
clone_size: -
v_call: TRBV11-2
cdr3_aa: CASSLGLSTGNTIYF

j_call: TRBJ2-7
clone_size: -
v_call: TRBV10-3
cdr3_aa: CAITSQFNEQYF

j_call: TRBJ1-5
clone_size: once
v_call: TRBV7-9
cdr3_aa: CASSLGTHVEPQHF

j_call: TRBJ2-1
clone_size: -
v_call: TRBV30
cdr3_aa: CAWSGFRVRNEQFF

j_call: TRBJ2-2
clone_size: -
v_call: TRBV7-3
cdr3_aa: CASSLNLAGGTGELFF

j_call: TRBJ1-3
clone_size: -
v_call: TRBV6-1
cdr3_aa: CASSTGGPIGNTIYF

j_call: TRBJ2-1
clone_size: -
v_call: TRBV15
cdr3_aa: CATSRHFPGLRNEQFF

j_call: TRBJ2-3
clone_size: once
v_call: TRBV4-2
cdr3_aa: CASSQGAEGHLSDTQYF

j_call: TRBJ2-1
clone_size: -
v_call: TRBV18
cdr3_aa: CASSQGQGSSSEQFF

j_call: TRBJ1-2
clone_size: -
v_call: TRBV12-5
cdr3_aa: CASGLQGSGYTF

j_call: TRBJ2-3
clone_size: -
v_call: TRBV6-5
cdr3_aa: CASSSRTVSTDTQYF

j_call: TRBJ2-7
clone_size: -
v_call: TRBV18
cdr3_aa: CASSRGAEQYF

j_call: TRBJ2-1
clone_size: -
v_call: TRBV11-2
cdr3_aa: CASSSSWGRTYNEQFF

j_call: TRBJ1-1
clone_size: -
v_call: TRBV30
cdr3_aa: CAWTTQTNTEAFF

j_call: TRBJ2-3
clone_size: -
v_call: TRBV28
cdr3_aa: CASSSFLAEDTDTQYF

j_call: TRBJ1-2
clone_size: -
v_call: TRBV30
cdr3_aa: CAWSGNQAVYGYTF

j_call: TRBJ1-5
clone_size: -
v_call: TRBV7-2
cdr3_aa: CASSLTGVQPQHF

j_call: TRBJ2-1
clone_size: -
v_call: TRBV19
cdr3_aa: CASSAVGGANEQFF

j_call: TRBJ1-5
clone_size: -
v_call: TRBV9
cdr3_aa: CASSVTSSQPQHF

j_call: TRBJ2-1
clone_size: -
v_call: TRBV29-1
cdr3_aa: CSVEEEIYNEQFF

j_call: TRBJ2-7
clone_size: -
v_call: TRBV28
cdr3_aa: CASSSLLYPGGEQYF

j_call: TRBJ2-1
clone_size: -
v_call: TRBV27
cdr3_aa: CASSPLVSGASYNEQFF

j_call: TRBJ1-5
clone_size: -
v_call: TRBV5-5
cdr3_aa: CASSLDRGPSLGPQHF

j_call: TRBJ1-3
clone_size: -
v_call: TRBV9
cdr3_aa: CASKASGNTIYF

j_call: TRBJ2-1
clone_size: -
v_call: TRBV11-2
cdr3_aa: CASSLYREAYNEQFF

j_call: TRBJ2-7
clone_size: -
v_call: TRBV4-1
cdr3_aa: CASSQRSGDPSRYEQYF

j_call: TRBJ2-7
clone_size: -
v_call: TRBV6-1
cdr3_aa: CASSEVAGKVLYEQYF

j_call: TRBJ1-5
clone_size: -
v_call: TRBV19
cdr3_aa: CASSVGQDNQPQHF

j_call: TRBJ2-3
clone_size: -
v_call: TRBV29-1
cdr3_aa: CSVVLSTVLDTQYF

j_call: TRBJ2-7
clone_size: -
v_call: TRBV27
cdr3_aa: CASSSGLAGVNEQYF